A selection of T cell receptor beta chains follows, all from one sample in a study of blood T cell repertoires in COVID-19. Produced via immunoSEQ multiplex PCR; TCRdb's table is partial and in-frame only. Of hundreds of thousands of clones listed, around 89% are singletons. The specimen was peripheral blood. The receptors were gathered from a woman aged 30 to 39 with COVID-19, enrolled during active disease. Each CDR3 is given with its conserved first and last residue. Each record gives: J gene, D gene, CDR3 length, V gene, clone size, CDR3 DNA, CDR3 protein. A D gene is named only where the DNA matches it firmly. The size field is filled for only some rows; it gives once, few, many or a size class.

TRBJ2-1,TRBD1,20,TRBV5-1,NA,TGCGCCAGCAGCTTGAAGCGACAGGGAAGAAGTTATGGAACCTACAATGAGCAGTTCTTC,CASSLKRQGRSYGTYNEQFF
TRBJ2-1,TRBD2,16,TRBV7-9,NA,TGTGCCAGCAGCTCTCCACGAGCGGGAGATTTTAATGAGCAGTTCTTC,CASSSPRAGDFNEQFF
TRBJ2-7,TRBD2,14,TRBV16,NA,TGTGCCAGCAGCCAAGACGGGTCGGGGGGGCCACAGTACTTC,CASSQDGSGGPQYF
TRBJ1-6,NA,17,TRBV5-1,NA,TGCGCCAGCAGCGGCTTCGGAGGGGATTTCTATAATTCACCCCTCCACTTT,CASSGFGGDFYNSPLHF
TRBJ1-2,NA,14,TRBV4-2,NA,TGTGCCAGCAGCCAAGTGTCCCCGACTTATGGCTACACCTTC,CASSQVSPTYGYTF
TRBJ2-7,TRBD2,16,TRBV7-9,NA,TGTGCCAGCAGCCTAACATCCCACGGGGGGACCTACGAGCAGTACTTC,CASSLTSHGGTYEQYF
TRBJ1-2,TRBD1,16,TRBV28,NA,TGTGCCAGCAGTCTGTCTACCGGGACAGGGGTCTATGGCTACACCTTC,CASSLSTGTGVYGYTF
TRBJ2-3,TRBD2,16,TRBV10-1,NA,TGCGCCAGCACCGCGTCTAGCGGGAGCGGCACAGATACGCAGTATTTT,CASTASSGSGTDTQYF
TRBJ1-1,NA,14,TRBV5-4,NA,TGTGCCAGCAGCTTGGCGGGGAGTCGCACTGAAGCTTTCTTT,CASSLAGSRTEAFF
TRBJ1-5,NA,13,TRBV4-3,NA,TGCGCCAGCAGCCAAGATGAGGATCAGCCCCAGCATTTT,CASSQDEDQPQHF
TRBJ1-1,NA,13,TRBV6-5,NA,TGTGCCGCTCGAGGGGGAGAAAACACTGAAGCTTTCTTT,CAARGGENTEAFF
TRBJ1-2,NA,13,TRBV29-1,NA,TGCAGCGTTGAAGGCCTCGGGGAGATTGGCTACACCTTC,CSVEGLGEIGYTF
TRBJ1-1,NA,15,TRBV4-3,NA,TGCGCCAGCAGCCAAGTTCAACAGTCGGTCACTGAAGCTTTCTTT,CASSQVQQSVTEAFF
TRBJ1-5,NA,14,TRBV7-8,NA,TGTGCCAGCAGCCCCCCGGGAGAGAATCAGCCCCAGCATTTT,CASSPPGENQPQHF
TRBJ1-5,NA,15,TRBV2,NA,TGTGCCAGCAGCGCCCGAGGTAATAGCAATCAGCCCCAGCATTTT,CASSARGNSNQPQHF
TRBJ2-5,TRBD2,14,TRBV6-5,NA,TGTGCCAGCAGTTGGGGACTAGCGGAGGAGACCCAGTACTTC,CASSWGLAEETQYF
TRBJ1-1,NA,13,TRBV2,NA,TGTGCCAGCAGCCGACAGATGAACACTGAAGCTTTCTTT,CASSRQMNTEAFF
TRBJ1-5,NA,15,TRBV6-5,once,TGTGCCAGCAGTTCGGCGGCCAGGGCTAATCAGCCCCAGCATTTT,CASSSAARANQPQHF
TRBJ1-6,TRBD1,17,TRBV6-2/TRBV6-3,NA,TGTGCCAGCAGTTACCCCGACCAGGGGGTGGGGAATTCACCCCTCCACTTT,CASSYPDQGVGNSPLHF
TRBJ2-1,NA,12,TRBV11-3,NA,TGTGCCAGCAGCCCCGGGTACAATGAGCAGTTCTTC,CASSPGYNEQFF
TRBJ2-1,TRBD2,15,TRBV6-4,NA,TGTGCCAGGACTAGCGGGAGGTGCTCCTACAATGAGCAGTTCTTC,CARTSGRCSYNEQFF
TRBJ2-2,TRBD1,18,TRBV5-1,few,TGCGCCAGCAGCCTACCTACAGGGGGCGCCTCAAACACCGGGGAGCTGTTTTTT,CASSLPTGGASNTGELFF
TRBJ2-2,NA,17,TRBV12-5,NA,TGTGCTAGTGGTTTAGCAGTCCGGGTTACCTGGAACGGGGAGCTGTTTTTT,CASGLAVRVTWNGELFF
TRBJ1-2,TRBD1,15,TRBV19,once,TGTGCCAGTAGCGACCCCGGGACAGGAGTATATGGCTACACCTTC,CASSDPGTGVYGYTF
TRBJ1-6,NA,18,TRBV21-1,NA,TGTGCCAGCAGCAGTCAGGGACAAGGCTCCTTGGGGAATTCACCCCTCCACTTT,CASSSQGQGSLGNSPLHF
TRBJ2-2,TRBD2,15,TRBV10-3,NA,TGTGCCATCAGTGGACTAGCGGGAGACACCGGGGAGCTGTTTTTT,CAISGLAGDTGELFF
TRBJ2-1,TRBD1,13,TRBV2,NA,TGTGCCAGCAGTGAAATAATAGGGGGCGAGCAGTTCTTC,CASSEIIGGEQFF
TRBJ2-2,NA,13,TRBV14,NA,TGTGCCAGCAGCCAAGCTAGCCCCGGGGAGCTGTTTTTT,CASSQASPGELFF
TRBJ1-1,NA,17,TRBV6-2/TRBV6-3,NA,TGTGCCAGCAGTTACGAGATATATCTAGCCGTGAACACTGAAGCTTTCTTT,CASSYEIYLAVNTEAFF
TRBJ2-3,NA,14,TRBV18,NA,TGTGCCAGCTCACCACCGGCGGACACAGATACGCAGTATTTT,CASSPPADTDTQYF
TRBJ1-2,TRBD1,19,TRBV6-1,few,TGTGCCAGCAGTGTACGCCTCCGACAGGGGCCGAAACGGGGCTATGGCTACACCTTC,CASSVRLRQGPKRGYGYTF
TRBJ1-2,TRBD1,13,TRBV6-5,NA,TGTGCCAGCAGTAAGGGACAGAACTATGGCTACACCTTC,CASSKGQNYGYTF
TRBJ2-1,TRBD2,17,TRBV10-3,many,TGTGCCATCAGTTTTTCCGGGACTAGCGGGGTCTACAATGAGCAGTTCTTC,CAISFSGTSGVYNEQFF
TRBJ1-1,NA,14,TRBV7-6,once,TGTGCCAGCAGCTTAGCGGGGGGTGGGGCTGAAGCTTTCTTT,CASSLAGGGAEAFF
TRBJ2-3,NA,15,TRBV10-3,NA,TGTGCCATCAGTTTGATCGACCAGGGCAAAGATACGCAGTATTTT,CAISLIDQGKDTQYF
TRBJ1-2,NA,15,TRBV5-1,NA,TGCGCCAGCAGCCCCGAGGGCCTAGCTAACTATGGCTACACCTTC,CASSPEGLANYGYTF
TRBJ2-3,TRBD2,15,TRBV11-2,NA,TGTGCCAGCAGCTTTGGCGGGGGGTTCACAGATACGCAGTATTTT,CASSFGGGFTDTQYF
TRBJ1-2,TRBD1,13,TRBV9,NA,TGTGCCAGCAGCGCGGGACAGTTTTATGGCTACACCTTC,CASSAGQFYGYTF
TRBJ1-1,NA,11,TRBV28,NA,TGTGCCAGCAGTTTATTGTCAGTAGCTTTCTTT,CASSLLSVAFF
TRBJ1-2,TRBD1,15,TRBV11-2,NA,TGTGCCAGCAGCGACAGTGGGACAGCTAACTATGGCTACACCTTC,CASSDSGTANYGYTF
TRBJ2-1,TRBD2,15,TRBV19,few,TGTGCCAGTAGACGACTAGCGGGAGGGCTCAATGAGCAGTTCTTC,CASRRLAGGLNEQFF
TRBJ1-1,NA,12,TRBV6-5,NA,TGTGCCAGCAGCCGTCTAGACACTGAAGCTTTCTTT,CASSRLDTEAFF
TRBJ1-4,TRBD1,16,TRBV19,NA,TGTGCCAGTAGTATAAAGACAGGGGTTTCTAATGAAAAACTGTTTTTT,CASSIKTGVSNEKLFF
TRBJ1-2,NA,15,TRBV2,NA,TGTGCCAGCAGTGAAGCTGTGGGAGGGGCCTATGGCTACACCTTC,CASSEAVGGAYGYTF
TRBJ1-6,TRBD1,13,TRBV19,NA,TGTGCCAGTAGCGGGACAGTAAATTCACCCCTCCACTTT,CASSGTVNSPLHF
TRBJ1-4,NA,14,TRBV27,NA,TGTGCCAGCAGTTTCAGAAACAGGGAAGCAAAACTGTTTTTT,CASSFRNREAKLFF
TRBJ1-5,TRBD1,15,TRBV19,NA,TGTGCCAGCCTATTACAGGGGGGGAGCAATCAGCCCCAGCATTTT,CASLLQGGSNQPQHF
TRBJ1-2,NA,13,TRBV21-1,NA,TGTGCCAGCAGCAAAATGGACAGGGATGGCTACACCTTC,CASSKMDRDGYTF
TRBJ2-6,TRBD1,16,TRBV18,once,TGTGCCAGCTCCGGGACAGCCGGCTCTGGGGCCAACGTCCTGACTTTC,CASSGTAGSGANVLTF
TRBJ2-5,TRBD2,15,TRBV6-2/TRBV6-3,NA,TGTGCCAGCAGTTCTCCGGGACTAGCAGTAGAGACCCAGTACTTC,CASSSPGLAVETQYF
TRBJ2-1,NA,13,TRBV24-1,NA,TGTGCCACCAGTGATCCCGTGCGTACTGAGCAGTTCTTC,CATSDPVRTEQFF
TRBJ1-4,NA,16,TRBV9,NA,TGTGCCAGCAGCCCACCTCCGACAGGATATAATGAAAAACTGTTTTTT,CASSPPPTGYNEKLFF
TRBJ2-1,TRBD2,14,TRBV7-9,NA,TGTGCCAGCAGCTTATCTAGCGGATACAATGAGCAGTTCTTC,CASSLSSGYNEQFF
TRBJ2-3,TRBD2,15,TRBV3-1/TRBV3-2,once,TGTGCCAGCAGCCCGGGACTAGTCGGCACAGATACGCAGTATTTT,CASSPGLVGTDTQYF
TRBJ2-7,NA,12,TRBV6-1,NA,TGTGCCAGCAGTGAGAGGGCCTACGAGCAGTACTTC,CASSERAYEQYF